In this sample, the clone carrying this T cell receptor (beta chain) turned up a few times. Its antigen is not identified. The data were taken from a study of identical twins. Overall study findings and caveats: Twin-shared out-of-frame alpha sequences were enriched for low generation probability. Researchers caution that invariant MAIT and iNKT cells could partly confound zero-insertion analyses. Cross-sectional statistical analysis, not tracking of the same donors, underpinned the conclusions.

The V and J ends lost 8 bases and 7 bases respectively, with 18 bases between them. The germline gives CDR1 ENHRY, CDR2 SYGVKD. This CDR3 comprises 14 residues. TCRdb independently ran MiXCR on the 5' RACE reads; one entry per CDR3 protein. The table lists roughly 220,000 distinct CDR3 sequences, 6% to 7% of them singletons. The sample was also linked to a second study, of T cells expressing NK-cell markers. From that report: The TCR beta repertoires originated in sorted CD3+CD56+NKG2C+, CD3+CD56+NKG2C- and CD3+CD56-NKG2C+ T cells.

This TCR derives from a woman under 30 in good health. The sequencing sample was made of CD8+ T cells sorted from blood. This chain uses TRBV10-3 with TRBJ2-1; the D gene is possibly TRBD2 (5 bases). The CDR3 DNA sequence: TGTGCCATCGAGGGTGGGAACGTAGGGAATGAGCAGTTCTTC. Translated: CAIEGGNVGNEQFF.